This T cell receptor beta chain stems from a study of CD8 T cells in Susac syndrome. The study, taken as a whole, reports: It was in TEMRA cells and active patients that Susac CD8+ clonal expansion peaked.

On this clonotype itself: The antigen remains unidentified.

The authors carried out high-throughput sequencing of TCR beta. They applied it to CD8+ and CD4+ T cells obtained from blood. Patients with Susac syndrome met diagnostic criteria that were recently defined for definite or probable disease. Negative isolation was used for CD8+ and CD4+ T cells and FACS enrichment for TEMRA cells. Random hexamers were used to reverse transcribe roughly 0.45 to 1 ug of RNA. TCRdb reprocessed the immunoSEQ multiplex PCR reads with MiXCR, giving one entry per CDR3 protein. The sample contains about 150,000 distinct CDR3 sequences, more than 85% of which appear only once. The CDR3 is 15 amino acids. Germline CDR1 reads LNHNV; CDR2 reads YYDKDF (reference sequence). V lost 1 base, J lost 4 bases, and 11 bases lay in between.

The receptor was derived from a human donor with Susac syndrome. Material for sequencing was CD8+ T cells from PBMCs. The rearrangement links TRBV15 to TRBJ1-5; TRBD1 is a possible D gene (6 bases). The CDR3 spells CATSRVGGQNQPQHF. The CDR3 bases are TGTGCCACCAGCAGAGTAGGGGGGCAAAATCAGCCCCAGCATTTT.